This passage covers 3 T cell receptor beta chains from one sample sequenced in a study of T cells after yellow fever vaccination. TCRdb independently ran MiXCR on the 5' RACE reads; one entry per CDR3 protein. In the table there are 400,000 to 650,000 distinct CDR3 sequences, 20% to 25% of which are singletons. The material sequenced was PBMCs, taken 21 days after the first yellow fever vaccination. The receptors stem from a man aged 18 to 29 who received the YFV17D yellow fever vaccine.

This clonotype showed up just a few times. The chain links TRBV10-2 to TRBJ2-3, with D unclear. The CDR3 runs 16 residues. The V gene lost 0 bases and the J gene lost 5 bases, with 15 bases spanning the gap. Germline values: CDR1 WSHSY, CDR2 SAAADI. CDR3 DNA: TGCGCCAGCAGTGAGTCGATTGTGTTACTCGGAGATACGCAGTATTTT. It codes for CASSESIVLLGDTQYF.

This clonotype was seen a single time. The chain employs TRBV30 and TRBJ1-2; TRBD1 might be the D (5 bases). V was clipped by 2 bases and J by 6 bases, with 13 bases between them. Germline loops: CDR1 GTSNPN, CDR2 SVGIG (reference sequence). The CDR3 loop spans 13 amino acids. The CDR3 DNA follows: TGTGCCTGGAGTTGGTCCGGGGCCCATGGCTACACCTTC. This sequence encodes CAWSWSGAHGYTF. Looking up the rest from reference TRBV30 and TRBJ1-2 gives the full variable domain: SQTIHQWPATLVQPVGSPLSLECTVEGTSNPNLYWYRQAAGRGLQLLFYSVGIGQISSEVPQNLSASRPQDRQFILSSKKLLLSDSGFYLCAWSWSGAHGYTFGSGTRLTVV.

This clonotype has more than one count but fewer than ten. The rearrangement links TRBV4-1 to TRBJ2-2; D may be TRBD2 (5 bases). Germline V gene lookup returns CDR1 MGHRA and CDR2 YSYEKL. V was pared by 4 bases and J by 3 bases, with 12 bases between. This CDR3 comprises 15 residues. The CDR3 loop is CASSPGVGYTGELFF. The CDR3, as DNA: TGCGCCAGCAGCCCCGGGGTCGGGTACACCGGGGAGCTGTTTTTT.